This note documents a single T cell receptor (beta chain) sequence. Its antigen is still unknown. Blood samples were obtained at baseline, cycle 4 day 1, and cycle 7 day 1. This CDR3 is built from 16 residues. V dropped 1 base and J dropped 1 base, with 16 bases sitting between them. CDR1 and CDR2 (germline): SQVTM, ANQGSEA. Libraries were prepared by immunoSEQ multiplex PCR; TCRdb keeps only in-frame clonotypes and omits some of them. The repertoire includes some 60,000 clones, approximately 90% of them detected once, and about an eighth sits in the top ten. This entry comes from a study of OX40 agonist ivuxolimab in advanced cancers. For the study at large: Six ivuxolimab dose levels, 0.01 to 10 mg/kg, were given intravenously every 2 weeks. Patients with hepatocellular carcinoma, melanoma, renal cell or head and neck cancer made up the dose-escalation patients.

Study-level results: At 0.1 to 3.0 mg/kg and by week 6, CD4+ and CD8+ T cells in the blood had expanded clonally.

The sequencing used CD4+ or CD8+ T cells sorted from blood, collected in a trial of the OX40 agonist ivuxolimab. The rearrangement links TRBV29-1 to TRBJ1-2; no firm D call. The sequence derives from an adult with an advanced solid tumor such as melanoma, head and neck, liver or kidney cancer. The CDR3 spells CSVEASSPTFNYGYTF. The CDR3 bases are TGCAGCGTTGAAGCCTCCAGCCCAACTTTTAACTATGGCTACACCTTC.